One sample yielded the 12 T cell receptor beta chains listed below, sequenced in a study of cytomegalovirus exposure and HLA in healthy donors. PCR involved 60 Vbeta and 13 Jbeta primers. Generated by immunoSEQ multiplex PCR, the TCRdb table keeps only in-frame clones and is missing some. The repertoire includes about 140,000 clones, more than 60% of them detected once, and over 8.5% sits in the top ten. The material sequenced was PBMCs. These receptors originate from a woman between 50 and 59 years old in good health and CMV-seropositive.

As DNA, the CDR3 is TGCGCCAGCAGCCAGGAGGGGGCGCGTGGCTACACCTTC. It is translated as CASSQEGARGYTF. The genes are TRBV4-1 and TRBJ1-2, with 7 bases lining up with TRBD1. Germline values: CDR1 MGHRA, CDR2 YSYEKL. V dropped 3 bases and J dropped 7; count of bases not matched to a gene: 5. This CDR3 has 13 amino acids.

The rearrangement uses TRBV7-2 and TRBJ1-3; D gene ambiguous. CDR3 size: 14 residues. V lost 11 bases to trimming and J lost 0 bases, with 14 bases between them. CDR1 SGHTA and CDR2 FQGNSA come from the germline V gene. The CDR3 nucleotides read TGTGCCTCTCGGGAGGCCCTCTCTGGAAACACCATATATTTT. Amino acids: CASREALSGNTIYF.

This clone turned up a few times. This sequence joins TRBV14 and TRBJ1-5; D remains ambiguous. V shed 3 bases and J shed 7 bases, with 16 bases lying between them. CDR1 is SGHDN and CDR2 is FVKESK in the germline V gene. The CDR3 contains 15 residues. CDR3 DNA sequence: TGTGCCAGCAGCCAGTGGGGAGCCGGACCGCAGCCCCAGCATTTT. Its translation: CASSQWGAGPQPQHF.

The rearrangement joins TRBV28 to TRBJ2-7; tentative D call: TRBD1 (7 bases). The CDR3 spans 14 residues. Germline V gives CDR1 MDHEN, CDR2 SYDVKM. V lost 6 bases and J lost 3, with 15 bases in between. CDR3 sequence: CASSLAGQNYEQYF. As DNA, the CDR3 is TGTGCCAGCAGCCTGGCGGGACAGAACTACGAGCAGTACTTC. Combining the CDR3 with reference TRBV28 and TRBJ2-7 gives the whole variable domain DVKVTQSSRYLVKRTGEKVFLECVQDMDHENMFWYRQDPGLGLRLIYFSYDVKMKEKGDIPEGYSVSREKKERFSLILESASTNQTSMYLCASSLAGQNYEQYFGPGTRLTVT.

The J gene is TRBJ2-3, the V gene TRBV7-3, with 9 bases fitting TRBD1. V trimming: 7 bases; J trimming: 0 bases; junction bases outside the gene matches: 14. There are 18 residues in the CDR3. CDR1 is SGHTA, CDR2 FQGTGA, per germline. CDR3 protein: CASTINAGTGPSTDTQYF. CDR3 coding DNA: TGTGCCAGCACCATTAACGCGGGGACAGGGCCAAGCACAGATACGCAGTATTTT.

This chain joins TRBV29-1 and TRBJ1-6; no definite D call. This CDR3 has 13 residues. Germline loops: CDR1 SQVTM, CDR2 ANQGSEA. The V gene lost 5 bases and the J gene lost 6 bases, with 11 bases spanning the gap. CDR3 sequence: CSVTVSGNSPLHF. For the CDR3, the DNA is TGCAGCGTTACGGTTAGTGGTAATTCACCCCTCCACTTT.

The CDR3 sequence is CASSDPRQGGNSPLHF. CDR3 DNA: TGTGCCAGCAGTGACCCCCGACAGGGGGGAAATTCACCCCTCCACTTT. The genes are TRBV25-1 and TRBJ1-6; 9 positions agree with TRBD1. The CDR3 contains 16 residues. The V gene end was trimmed by 3 bases and the J gene end by 7 bases; junction bases not matched to a gene: 7. Germline CDR1 and CDR2: MGHDK and SYGVNS.

The V and J genes are TRBV4-2 and TRBJ2-2; tentative D call: TRBD2 (5 bases). With 1 base removed from V and 2 bases from J, the gap between germline ends came to 8 bases. This CDR3 is built from 15 residues. Germline CDR1 reads LGHNA; CDR2 reads YNFKEQ. CDR3 DNA: TGTGCCAGCAGCCAAGTATCTAGCAACACCGGGGAGCTGTTTTTT. It encodes CASSQVSSNTGELFF.

V gene TRBV5-1 combines with J gene TRBJ1-4; no reliable D call. V lost 5 bases to trimming and J lost 2 bases, with 10 bases between them. This CDR3 has 14 residues. From germline, CDR1 is SGHRS and CDR2 YFSETQ. The CDR3 sequence: CASRSGSTNEKLFF. CDR3 coding DNA: TGCGCCAGCAGGTCGGGGTCTACTAATGAAAAACTGTTTTTT.

The chain uses TRBV7-6 and TRBJ2-1; the match to TRBD2 covers 7 bases. This CDR3 has 17 amino acids. After removal of 2 bases from V and 0 bases from J, the junction contained 7 bases not matched to a gene. Germline loops: CDR1 SGHVS, CDR2 FNYEAQ. DNA of the CDR3: TGTGCCAGCAGCTTACCAGCGGGGACTACCTCCTACAATGAGCAGTTCTTC. Its translation is CASSLPAGTTSYNEQFF. The whole variable domain, filled in from reference TRBV7-6 and TRBJ2-1, reads GAGVSQSPRYKVTKRGQDVALRCDPISGHVSLYWYRQALGQGPEFLTYFNYEAQQDKSGLPNDRFSAERPEGSISTLTIQRTEQRDSAMYRCASSLPAGTTSYNEQFFGPGTRLTVL.

This clone was picked up a small number of times. The chain uses TRBV6-6 and TRBJ1-3; 7 positions agree with TRBD1. The germline V gene encodes CDR1 MNHNY and CDR2 SVGAGI (reference sequence). The CDR3 runs to 16 residues. J was trimmed by 2 bases and V by 2 bases; bases with no gene match: 6. The DNA of the CDR3 is TGTGCCAGCAGTTACCATGACAGGGACCCTGGAAACACCATATATTTT. Encoded protein: CASSYHDRDPGNTIYF.

CDR3 DNA: TGTGCCAGCAGCCCGGACCCGGGACAGGGTTCTACGGGTGAAGCTTTCTTT. Translation gives CASSPDPGQGSTGEAFF. The V and J genes are TRBV5-6 and TRBJ1-1, with 9 bases lining up with TRBD1. The germline V gene encodes CDR1 SGHDT and CDR2 YYEEEE. J was trimmed by 7 bases and V by 4 bases; bases with no gene match: 17. The CDR3 runs 17 residues.